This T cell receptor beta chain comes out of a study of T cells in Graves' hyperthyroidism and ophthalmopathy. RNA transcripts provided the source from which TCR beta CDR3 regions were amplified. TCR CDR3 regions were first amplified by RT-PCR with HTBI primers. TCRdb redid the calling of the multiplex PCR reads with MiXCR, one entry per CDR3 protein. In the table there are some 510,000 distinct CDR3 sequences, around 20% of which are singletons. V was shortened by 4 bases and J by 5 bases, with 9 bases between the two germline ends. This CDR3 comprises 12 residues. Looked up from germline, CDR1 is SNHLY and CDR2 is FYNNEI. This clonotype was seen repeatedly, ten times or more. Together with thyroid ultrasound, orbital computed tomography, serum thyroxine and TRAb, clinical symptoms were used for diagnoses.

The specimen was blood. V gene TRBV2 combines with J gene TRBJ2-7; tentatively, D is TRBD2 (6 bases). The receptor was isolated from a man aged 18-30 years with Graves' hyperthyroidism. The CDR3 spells CASSGQRDEQYF. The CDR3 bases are TGTGCCAGCAGTGGACAGCGGGACGAGCAGTACTTC.